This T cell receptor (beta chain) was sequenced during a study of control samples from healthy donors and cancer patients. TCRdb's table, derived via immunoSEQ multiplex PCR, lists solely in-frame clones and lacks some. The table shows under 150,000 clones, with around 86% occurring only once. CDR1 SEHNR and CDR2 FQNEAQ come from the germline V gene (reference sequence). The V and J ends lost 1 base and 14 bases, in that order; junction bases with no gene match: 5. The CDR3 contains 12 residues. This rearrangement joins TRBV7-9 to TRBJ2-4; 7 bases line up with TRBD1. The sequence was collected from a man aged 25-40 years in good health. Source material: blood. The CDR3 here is CASSLGQGQEYF. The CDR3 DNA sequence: TGTGCCAGCAGCTTAGGACAGGGTCAGGAGTACTTC.